This T cell receptor (beta chain) was identified during a study of shared clonotypes between healthy human individuals (dated by TCRdb to the early 2020s). Background on the whole study: The cohort comprised two women and a few men aged 18 to 49 years. For each donor, CD4 naive and CD4 memory were each run on three plates, CD8 naive on two plates, and CD8 memory on one plate. Blood TCR repertoires of about 5 healthy adults were deeply sequenced to estimate repertoire size and the extent of clonotype sharing between individuals. Libraries were prepared and TCR repertoires were sequenced by different laboratories using diverse techniques, in order to increase sequencing depth and limit assay-specific biases. Each donor's leukapheresis produced roughly between roughly 0.9 and 9 billion PBMCs.

Donors were healthy HIV-negative adults with no recently reported acute infections or vaccinations. All donors were Caucasian adults living in Nashville, Tennessee, USA. CD4+ T cells were enriched by magnetic negative selection, after which naive cells were positively selected on CD45RA and the negative fraction was taken as the memory subset. Blood was obtained by leukapheresis, after which PBMCs were separated by Ficoll-Histopaque density gradient centrifugation and cryopreserved in liquid nitrogen vapor phase. Analytical flow cytometry was used to check the purity and quantity of every magnetically sorted T cell population. Each sorted fraction had its genomic DNA isolated and then quantified by UV absorbance on a Nanodrop 2000c. The CDR3 covers 18 residues, taking in both the cysteine and the phenylalanine. The entry retains the CDR3 DNA only, 54 bases that are in frame from base 1. The germline V end is reduced by 1 base and the J end by 0 bases; junction bases left unmatched: 6. CDR1 and CDR2, looked up from the germline V gene, are LGHNA and YNFKEQ.

The paper's findings and limits, for the study overall: Even with the large sequencing depth, rarefaction of the sorted-subset datasets indicated that sequencing was incomplete. Roughly 5.2% of naive CD4, 3.5% of naive CD8, approximately 2% of memory CD4, and 0.4% of memory CD8 clonotypes were shared across several donors. The genetic and exposure-history diversity represented was limited by the small number of donors. Sampling was restricted to blood, and TCR repertoires in tissue are likely to differ from TCR repertoires in blood. Larger estimated clonotype richness was generally found for naive subsets than for memory subsets. Pairwise subsampling indicated that sequencing depth was expected to affect the degree of clonotype sharing among donors. Clonotypes shared by all four sorted-subset donors showed higher generation probabilities than non-shared clonotypes.

With regard to this clone: Its antigen is unknown. No much larger clonotype is one base removed from it; base qualities were not supplied.

Using the deep immunoSEQ assay, multiplex PCR amplified TCR CDR3 regions from genomic DNA. Extracted genomic DNA from each cell subset was spread evenly across all wells of several immunoSEQ 96-well plates, with each plate serving as a replicate. For sorted subsets, approximately 190 ng genomic DNA, equal to tens of thousands of T cell genomes, was loaded into each replicate PCR. The purified libraries were quantified using a Qubit 3.0 fluorometer, sized with a Bioanalyzer 2100, and then quantified again using the KAPA Library Quantification kit. Each immunoSEQ 96-well plate was sequenced on its own single-read 150-cycle Illumina NextSeq 550 flow cell. The paper's processing steps were these. Because the immunoSEQ output included only junctional sequences and no quality scores, the filtering could not be the same as the filtering used for full-length reads. To assign V/J genes and CDR3, sequences were annotated using PyIR, a Python wrapper for IgBLAST v1.9, with IMGT germline references. Any read was removed if the V/J assignment was weak (E-value above 1e-6), the CDR3 was missing, or the read contained stop codons, out-of-frame junctions, or ambiguous translated residues. A V3J clonotype was defined by an identical inferred V gene, J gene, and CDR3 amino acid sequence. To compute the percentage overlap between repertoires, the number of shared unique clonotypes was divided by the size of the smaller repertoire. RTK rarefaction, the Chao1 estimator, and Recon v2.1 estimates of unobserved clonotypes were used to assess repertoire richness. Generation probabilities were computed with OLGA for all TCRbeta clonotypes obtained by the gDNA method from four donors. TCRdb carries this immuneACCESS record with in-frame sequences only. Its versions omit some clonotypes, under half of them owing to an unresolved V gene in the studies checked, with the rest unexplained. Clone size and the V and J calls come from that table; the DNA yielded D and trimming. Here the sample has approximately 2.4 million clones; under 97% occur a single time. Less than 0.15% of the sample is taken by the ten largest.

Rearrangement joined TRBV4-2 to TRBJ2-3, with 11 bases matching TRBD2. The sample consisted of naive CD4+ T cells sorted from blood. In the paper's terms, the cell subset or site label means: CD45RA+ positively selected. The TCR comes from a man younger than 35 in good health. This receptor carries the CDR3 CASSQVLAGVGSTDTQYF. The DNA sequence is given as TGTGCCAGCAGCCAAGTACTAGCGGGGGTGGGTAGCACAGATACGCAGTATTTT.